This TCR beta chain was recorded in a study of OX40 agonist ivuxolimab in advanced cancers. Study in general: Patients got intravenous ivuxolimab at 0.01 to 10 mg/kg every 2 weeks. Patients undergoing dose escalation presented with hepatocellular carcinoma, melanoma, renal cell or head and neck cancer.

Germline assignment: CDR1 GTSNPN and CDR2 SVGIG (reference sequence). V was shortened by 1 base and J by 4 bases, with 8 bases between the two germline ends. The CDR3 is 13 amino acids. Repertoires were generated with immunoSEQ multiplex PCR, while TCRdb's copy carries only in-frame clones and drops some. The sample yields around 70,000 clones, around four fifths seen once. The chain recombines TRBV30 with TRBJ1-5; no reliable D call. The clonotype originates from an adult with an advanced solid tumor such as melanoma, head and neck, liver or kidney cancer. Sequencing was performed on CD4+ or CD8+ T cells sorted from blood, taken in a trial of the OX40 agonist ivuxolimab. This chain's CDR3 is CAWSGQRNQPQHF. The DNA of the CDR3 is TGTGCCTGGAGTGGGCAGAGGAATCAGCCCCAGCATTTT.